Included here is one T cell receptor (beta chain) sequence, with context. This entry is derived from a study of blood T cell repertoires in COVID-19. Study information: Samples taken during acute and convalescent COVID-19 were collected in the United States, Italy and Spain. Nucleic acid was either cDNA or gDNA, and it came from T cells, B-cell-depleted T cells, or PBMCs.

A Seattle source enrolled patients during active infection and followed them longitudinally. In the original analysis: Nucleated cell number was recorded as an estimate derived from reference gene primer amplification. The assay was immunoSEQ multiplex PCR, and TCRdb's table has in-frame clones only and misses some. That table is the source of V, J and clone size, and D and trimming were worked out from the DNA. The sample yields 170,000 or so clones, roughly four fifths seen once. The germline gives CDR1 KGHSH, CDR2 LQKENI. V lost 5 bases and J lost 6; bases outside the gene matches: 8. The CDR3 runs to 14 residues.

This TCR came from a woman in her 70s with COVID-19, enrolled during active disease. The specimen was peripheral blood. The V call is TRBV18, the J call TRBJ2-7; the match to TRBD1 covers 9 bases. The DNA of the CDR3 is TGTGCCAGCTCAACAGGACAGGGGATCGGCGAGCAGTACTTC. It is translated as CASSTGQGIGEQYF.